Each of the 22 T cell receptor beta chains below was sequenced from the same sample in a study of blood T cell repertoires in COVID-19. Data came from immunoSEQ multiplex PCR; TCRdb stores just in-frame clones and leaves some out. The sample holds tens of thousands of clones; about four fifths are singletons and the top ten take more than 9%. The sequenced sample consisted of peripheral blood. These receptors all come from a man aged 55 to 70 with acute or convalescent COVID-19.

At least ten counts were recorded for this clone. The rearrangement joins TRBV6-6 to TRBJ1-1; D ambiguous. The germline V gene encodes CDR1 MNHNY and CDR2 SVGAGI (reference sequence). The ends were cut back, 5 bases at V and 1 base at J, with 8 bases in the middle. This CDR3 is 13 amino acids long. The CDR3 region has the DNA TGTGCCAGCAGTCCCGGGGAGAACACTGAAGCTTTCTTT. Translation: CASSPGENTEAFF.

V and J are TRBV7-9 and TRBJ2-1; 7 bases are a match to TRBD2. The ends lost 5 bases at V and 2 bases at J; junction bases unmatched: 9. This CDR3 is built from 16 residues. Germline V gene data show CDR1 as SEHNR and CDR2 as FQNEAQ (reference sequence). CDR3 in amino acids: CASSPASGTTYNEQFF. CDR3 in DNA: TGTGCCAGCAGCCCGGCCAGCGGGACCACCTACAATGAGCAGTTCTTC.

This chain uses TRBV7-2 with TRBJ2-7; 7 nucleotides match TRBD2. Looked up from germline, CDR1 is SGHTA and CDR2 is FQGNSA. There are 12 residues in the CDR3. V lost 7 bases and J lost 1; bases outside the gene matches: 1. The CDR3 DNA is TGTGCCAGCATTAGCGGGTCCTACGAGCAGTACTTC. As protein: CASISGSYEQYF.

The rearrangement links TRBV7-9 to TRBJ2-5; possible D gene TRBD2, 5 bases. The CDR3 is made up of 14 amino acids. Germline CDR1 is SEHNR and CDR2 is FQNEAQ (reference sequence). Trimming removed 6 bases from V and 2 bases from J, with 13 bases in between. CDR3 sequence: CASSWYGGQETQYF. CDR3 DNA: TGTGCCAGCAGTTGGTACGGAGGTCAAGAGACCCAGTACTTC.

This chain connects TRBV2 to TRBJ2-7, with 12 bases identical to TRBD1. This CDR3 contains 15 residues. In germline, CDR1 is SNHLY, CDR2 FYNNEI. The trim removed 6 bases at V and 5 bases at J, leaving 8 bases unmatched. The CDR3 nucleotides read TGTGCCAGCAGCTTCCGGGACAGGGGGCAACACGAGCAGTACTTC. Protein product: CASSFRDRGQHEQYF.

This clone was seen only a few times. This chain connects TRBV5-4 to TRBJ1-6, with a tentative D call TRBD1 (5 bases). CDR3 length: 14 residues. V lost 2 bases, J lost 12 bases, and 15 bases lay in between. The germline CDR1 and CDR2 sequences are SGHNT and YYREEE (reference sequence). The CDR3 nucleotides are TGTGCCAGCAGCTTTGGACGGCAGGGTGGACCCCTCCACTTT. This codes for CASSFGRQGGPLHF.

The chain carries TRBV5-4 and TRBJ2-5, with 8 bases lining up with TRBD1. The CDR3 extends over 15 amino acids. Germline CDR1 reads SGHNT; CDR2 reads YYREEE (reference sequence). V shed 0 bases, J shed 5 bases, and the junction held 6 bases outside the gene matches. The CDR3 DNA reads as TGTGCCAGCAGCTTGGGGACAGGGAGCCCGGAGACCCAGTACTTC. This encodes CASSLGTGSPETQYF.

V usage is TRBV5-1 and J usage is TRBJ2-3, with a possible D match to TRBD2 (5 bases). The V gene's germline CDR1 is SGHRS and CDR2 YFSETQ. The ends were cut back, 3 bases at V and 6 bases at J, with 20 bases in the middle. The CDR3 covers 16 residues. The CDR3 loop reads CASSYQSPGWEDTQYF. The CDR3 DNA reads TGCGCCAGCAGCTACCAAAGCCCGGGTTGGGAGGATACGCAGTATTTT.

The CDR3 bases are TGTGCCAGCAGCCAACAGGGCACCTCGAACACTGAAGCTTTCTTT. Translation: CASSQQGTSNTEAFF. This chain joins TRBV4-2 and TRBJ1-1; tentatively, D is TRBD1 (5 bases). CDR3 length equals 15 residues. Germline V gene lookup returns CDR1 LGHNA and CDR2 YNFKEQ. Trimming pared 2 bases from V and 1 base from J, leaving 11 bases between.

The rearrangement links TRBV4-1 to TRBJ2-3, with 7 bases that match TRBD1. Losses at the gene ends were 5 bases for V and 6 bases for J; bases not matched to a gene: 11. The CDR3 is made up of 15 amino acids. In germline, CDR1 is MGHRA, CDR2 YSYEKL. The CDR3 is CASSSKTGTWDTQYF. CDR3 DNA sequence: TGCGCCAGCAGCTCGAAGACAGGGACATGGGATACGCAGTATTTT.

This clone showed up just a few times. This chain connects TRBV6-6 to TRBJ2-6, with 8 bases fitting TRBD1. The ends lost 5 bases at V and 0 bases at J; junction bases unmatched: 3. The germline CDR1 and CDR2 sequences are MNHNY and SVGAGI (reference sequence). CDR3 length equals 16 residues. The CDR3 loop reads CASSRGTGSGANVLTF. The DNA for the CDR3 is TGTGCCAGCAGTCGAGGGACAGGCTCTGGGGCCAACGTCCTGACTTTC.

The V call is TRBV29-1, the J call TRBJ1-2; D perhaps matches TRBD1 (5 bases). Germline CDR1 and CDR2: SQVTM and ANQGSEA. V was trimmed by 7 bases and J by 4 bases, leaving 13 bases between them. This CDR3 has 12 amino acids. CDR3 DNA: TGCAGCGCCCGGGGGATGGTCTATGGCTACACCTTC. It encodes CSARGMVYGYTF.

The chain recombines TRBV27 with TRBJ2-1; D gene uncertain. The CDR3 is 14 amino acids. CDR1 is MNHEY and CDR2 is SMNVEV in the germline V gene (reference sequence). Trimming shortened V by 2 bases and J by 4 bases, and 9 bases separated the two germline ends. The CDR3 DNA follows: TGTGCCAGCAGTTTAAATAGTTATTACAATGAGCAGTTCTTC. Its translation: CASSLNSYYNEQFF.

This chain connects TRBV15 to TRBJ1-5; maybe TRBD1 (6 bases). The CDR3 extends over 12 amino acids. Germline-derived CDR1 and CDR2 are LNHNV and YYDKDF (reference sequence). V shed 7 bases and J shed 5 bases, with 9 bases lying between them. CDR3 coding DNA: TGTGCCACCACGGACAGCGATCAGCCCCAGCATTTT. Its translation is CATTDSDQPQHF.

This chain uses TRBV9 with TRBJ2-5, with 9 positions matching TRBD2. V lost 4 bases and J lost 4; bases outside the gene matches: 11. CDR3 size: 16 residues. The germline CDR1 and CDR2 sequences are SGDLS and YYNGEE. CDR3 in amino acids: CASSPGGAGGLETQYF. CDR3 sequence (DNA): TGTGCCAGCAGCCCCGGAGGCGCGGGAGGGTTAGAGACCCAGTACTTC.

CDR3 coding DNA: TGTGCCAGCAGCTTTGTGGGACAGAACACTGAAGCTTTCTTT. Translating gives CASSFVGQNTEAFF. This rearrangement joins TRBV5-5 to TRBJ1-1; a possible D gene is TRBD1 (6 bases). This CDR3 is built from 14 residues. Germline V CDR1 and CDR2: SGHKS, YYEKEE (reference sequence). V was shortened by 2 bases and J by 1 base, with 9 bases between the two germline ends.

The gene calls are TRBV20-1 and TRBJ2-1, with D hard to call. Trimming took 3 bases from V and 4 from J, leaving 7 bases between them. Germline V gives CDR1 DFQATT, CDR2 SNEGSKA (reference sequence). The CDR3 runs 12 residues. The CDR3 region is CSASPFYNEQFF. For the CDR3, the DNA is TGCAGTGCTAGTCCGTTTTACAATGAGCAGTTCTTC.

CDR3 sequence (DNA): TGTGCCAGCAGCCCCGTGACAATGGGCACTGAAGCTTTCTTT. Protein product: CASSPVTMGTEAFF. The chain employs TRBV5-4 and TRBJ1-1; D not certain. Trimming cost V 4 bases and J 4 bases, with 14 bases left between them. CDR1 and CDR2 (germline): SGHNT, YYREEE (reference sequence). This CDR3 contains 14 residues.

The J gene is TRBJ2-6, the V gene TRBV9, with no clear D. V lost 0 bases and J lost 0, with 4 bases in between. CDR3 length: 15 amino acids. CDR1 is SGDLS, CDR2 YYNGEE, per germline. The CDR3 bases are TGTGCCAGCAGCGTAGAACTCTCTGGGGCCAACGTCCTGACTTTC. Encoded protein: CASSVELSGANVLTF.

The chain recombines TRBV4-1 with TRBJ2-5; TRBD2 matches 13 bases. The CDR3 loop spans 18 amino acids. The germline V gene has CDR1 MGHRA and CDR2 YSYEKL. J gave up 0 bases and V 0 bases, and 4 bases lay outside the gene matches. CDR3 coding DNA: TGCGCCAGCAGCCAAGAAATCGGGACTAGCGGGGACCAAGAGACCCAGTACTTC. Translating gives CASSQEIGTSGDQETQYF.

The chain links TRBV15 to TRBJ1-6; no firm D call. Germline assignment: CDR1 LNHNV and CDR2 YYDKDF (reference sequence). This CDR3 contains 14 residues. V was clipped by 0 bases and J by 6 bases, with 6 bases between them. The CDR3 loop is CATSRDGVNSPLHF. DNA of the CDR3: TGTGCCACCAGCAGAGACGGGGTTAATTCACCCCTCCACTTT. Full variable domain (rest looked up from reference TRBV15 and TRBJ1-6): DAMVIQNPRYQVTQFGKPVTLSCSQTLNHNVMYWYQQKSSQAPKLLFHYYDKDFNNEADTPDNFQSRRPNTSFCFLDIRSPGLGDTAMYLCATSRDGVNSPLHFGNGTRLTVT.

The chain carries TRBV28 and TRBJ1-5, with no clear D. This CDR3 has 14 residues. The V gene lost 7 bases and the J gene lost 0 bases, with 10 bases spanning the gap. The germline gives CDR1 MDHEN, CDR2 SYDVKM. CDR3 sequence: CASNTPYSNQPQHF. The CDR3 DNA is TGTGCCAGCAACACACCTTATAGCAATCAGCCCCAGCATTTT.